The 26 T cell receptor beta chains below come from one sample, sequenced in a study of T cell responses to AZD1222 COVID-19 vaccine (dated by TCRdb to 2020 to 2023). The library was produced with the immunoSEQ multiplex PCR assay. TCRdb provides this immuneACCESS table in a form limited to in-frame rearrangements. Some clones are lacking; in checked studies, under half of them reflect an unresolved V gene, and why the rest are absent is not known. In this sample the table shows roughly 110,000 clones, 70% to 90% of which occur a single time. The ten largest clonotypes hold 4.8% of the sample. Interpreted using the paper, the time point label stands for: about 28 days (+/-7) after the second vaccine dose. Here the sequenced sample was peripheral blood, taken 28 days after the second AZD1222 dose. These receptors were taken from an adult who received the AZD1222 COVID-19 vaccine.

This sequence joins TRBV7-9 and TRBJ2-7; possibly TRBD1 for D (5 bases). The CDR3 is 13 amino acids. Germline CDR1 and CDR2: SEHNR and FQNEAQ (reference sequence). V lost 5 bases to trimming and J lost 1 base, with 9 bases between them. In DNA form, the CDR3 reads TGTGCCAGCAGCCGGCCAGGGTCCTACGAGCAGTACTTC. Amino acid sequence: CASSRPGSYEQYF.

The V call is TRBV7-8, the J call TRBJ1-2, with D possibly being TRBD1 (6 bases). The V and J ends lost 6 bases and 2 bases respectively, with 10 bases between them. The germline V gene encodes CDR1 SGHVS and CDR2 FQNEAQ. CDR3 length: 13 residues. The CDR3 loop reads CASSYDRNYGYTF. The DNA of the CDR3 is TGTGCCAGCAGTTACGACAGGAACTATGGCTACACCTTC.

This chain connects TRBV29-1 to TRBJ1-4; D might be TRBD1 (5 bases). From germline, CDR1 is SQVTM and CDR2 ANQGSEA. This CDR3 spans 14 amino acids. Trimming shortened V by 2 bases and J by 7 bases, and 14 bases separated the two germline ends. The CDR3 protein is CSVERGEGSEKLFF. The CDR3, as DNA: TGCAGCGTTGAAAGAGGGGAAGGGAGTGAAAAACTGTTTTTT.

This rearrangement joins TRBV2 to TRBJ1-5, with 10 bases identical to TRBD1. Germline CDR1 and CDR2: SNHLY and FYNNEI. V was clipped by 8 bases and J by 0 bases; unmatched bases: 7. The CDR3 has 16 amino acids. CDR3 sequence (DNA): TGTGCCAGCCGGGACAGGGGTCCTTATAGCAATCAGCCCCAGCATTTT. It specifies CASRDRGPYSNQPQHF.

Only a few counts were recorded for this clone. This sequence joins TRBV9 and TRBJ2-3; 8 nucleotides align to TRBD2. The CDR3 covers 16 residues. Per the germline V gene, CDR1 is SGDLS and CDR2 is YYNGEE. With V trimmed by 4 bases and J by 4 bases, 11 bases remained unmatched. The CDR3 reads CASSPRERGPADTQYF. The CDR3 nucleotides are TGTGCCAGCAGCCCAAGGGAGCGGGGGCCAGCAGATACGCAGTATTTT.

This chain joins TRBV29-1 and TRBJ2-3, with 9 bases fitting TRBD1. This CDR3 is 14 amino acids long. Trimming took 6 bases from V and 8 from J; bases not matched to a gene: 12. Per germline, CDR1 SQVTM and CDR2 ANQGSEA. CDR3 bases: TGCAGCGTCCGACAGGGGGGCCCGGACGCTACGCAGTATTTT. This translates into CSVRQGGPDATQYF.

This rearrangement joins TRBV7-9 to TRBJ1-3, with a tentative D call TRBD1 (5 bases). The germline V gene encodes CDR1 SEHNR and CDR2 FQNEAQ (reference sequence). The CDR3 is 16 amino acids. Trimming left V 5 bases short and J 1 base short, with 15 bases between. CDR3 loop: CASSEKVRVSGNTIYF. CDR3 DNA sequence: TGTGCCAGCAGCGAAAAAGTCAGGGTTTCTGGAAACACCATATATTTT.

This clone occurred a few times. The rearrangement links TRBV28 to TRBJ2-1; perhaps TRBD1 as D (6 bases). The CDR3 sequence is 13 residues long. The germline gives CDR1 MDHEN, CDR2 SYDVKM. The V end lost 8 bases, the J end lost 3 bases, and 11 bases lay between the germline ends. The CDR3 DNA is TGTGCCAGCCACGGACAGAGCTACAATGAGCAGTTCTTC. Protein sequence: CASHGQSYNEQFF.

This clone appeared once. The chain couples TRBV5-1 to TRBJ1-4, with a tentative D call TRBD1 (5 bases). Germline V lookup: CDR1 SGHRS, CDR2 YFSETQ. The CDR3 sequence is 16 residues long. V was trimmed by 4 bases and J by 4 bases, leaving 17 bases between them. CDR3 sequence reads: CASSPEPDRLNEKLFF. DNA for the CDR3: TGCGCCAGCAGCCCCGAACCCGACAGACTTAATGAAAAACTGTTTTTT.

This chain links TRBV4-2 with TRBJ1-4; no clear D. The ends were cut back, 0 bases at V and 8 bases at J, with 13 bases in the middle. This CDR3 region has 15 residues. CDR1 is LGHNA and CDR2 is YNFKEQ in the germline V gene. The CDR3: CASSQDPDGSEKLFF. The DNA of the CDR3 is TGTGCCAGCAGCCAAGATCCTGACGGGAGCGAAAAACTGTTTTTT.

This rearrangement joins TRBV4-3 to TRBJ1-6, with 7 nucleotides matching TRBD1. V lost 5 bases to trimming and J lost 8 bases; unmatched junction nucleotides: 6. The CDR3 length is 14 residues. In germline, CDR1 is LGHNA, CDR2 YSLEER. CDR3 nucleotides: TGCGCCAGCAGCACCCACACAGGGGATTCACCCCTCCACTTT. Translated, it gives CASSTHTGDSPLHF.

The J gene is TRBJ2-6, the V gene TRBV6-5, with D possibly being TRBD2 (6 bases). V lost 0 bases and J lost 3, with 9 bases in between. CDR3 length: 16 amino acids. Germline V gene data show CDR1 as MNHEY and CDR2 as SVGAGI. CDR3 amino acids: CASSYSISGGANVLTF. The CDR3 DNA reads as TGTGCCAGCAGTTACTCGATTAGCGGTGGGGCCAACGTCCTGACTTTC.

V gene TRBV5-5 combines with J gene TRBJ1-2; D is undetermined. In germline, CDR1 is SGHKS, CDR2 YYEKEE (reference sequence). The CDR3 extends over 13 amino acids. V dropped 4 bases and J dropped 2 bases, with 9 bases sitting between them. The CDR3 DNA reads as TGTGCCAGCAGCAACGCCGGAAACTATGGCTACACCTTC. Amino acids: CASSNAGNYGYTF.

This rearrangement joins TRBV7-2 to TRBJ2-5; a possible D gene is TRBD1 (5 bases). From germline, CDR1 is SGHTA and CDR2 FQGNSA. The V gene lost 5 bases and the J gene lost 2 bases, with 12 bases spanning the gap. There are 14 residues in the CDR3. The DNA of the CDR3 is TGTGCCAGCAGCGCCTCAGGGTTTCAAGAGACCCAGTACTTC. Translated, it gives CASSASGFQETQYF.

J is TRBJ2-7 and V is TRBV6-2 or TRBV6-3, with 9 positions matching TRBD1. This CDR3 has 16 amino acids. Per germline, CDR1 MNHEY and CDR2 SVGEGT. V dropped 4 bases and J dropped 2; count of bases not matched to a gene: 9. This CDR3 reads CASSSRSGDRAYEQYF. The CDR3 coding sequence is TGTGCCAGCAGTTCCCGCTCGGGGGACAGGGCCTACGAGCAGTACTTC.

The chain is built from TRBV5-6 and TRBJ2-1; D could derive from TRBD1 or TRBD2 (6 bases each). The CDR3 is 14 amino acids. CDR1 and CDR2 (germline): SGHDT, YYEEEE. V lost 7 bases, J lost 7 bases, and 18 bases lay in between. CDR3: CASLPMGGTNEQFF. Here the CDR3 DNA reads TGTGCCAGCCTCCCTATGGGGGGCACAAATGAGCAGTTCTTC.

The rearrangement uses TRBV27 and TRBJ2-3; 10 nucleotides align to TRBD2. Germline assignment: CDR1 MNHEY and CDR2 SMNVEV (reference sequence). V lost 4 bases and J lost 5; bases outside the gene matches: 6. The CDR3 runs to 15 residues. The CDR3 nucleotides are TGTGCCAGCAGTTGGAAGCGGGGGGGAGTAGATACGCAGTATTTT. Amino acid sequence: CASSWKRGGVDTQYF.

Here the CDR3 DNA reads TGTGCCACCTCGGGCGTAGAGGGGCTTAACACCGGGGAGCTGTTTTTT. Residues: CATSGVEGLNTGELFF. The V call is TRBV24-1, the J call TRBJ2-2; possibly TRBD1 or TRBD2 for D (5 bases each). The CDR3 has 16 residues. The V end lost 9 bases, the J end lost 2 bases, and 18 bases lay between the germline ends. Germline V gene sequence: CDR1 KGHDR, CDR2 SFDVKD.

The chain is built from TRBV6-5 and TRBJ1-5; D gene ambiguous. Germline CDR1 reads MNHEY; CDR2 reads SVGAGI. This CDR3 contains 14 residues. V dropped 4 bases and J dropped 3 bases, with 10 bases sitting between them. The CDR3 is CASSFGEDNQPQHF. The CDR3 DNA sequence: TGTGCCAGCAGTTTCGGGGAAGACAATCAGCCCCAGCATTTT.

The V gene is TRBV7-9, the J gene TRBJ2-7; 9 positions match TRBD1. V shed 3 bases and J 0 bases; nucleotides not matched to a gene: 3. The CDR3 runs 15 residues. The germline CDR1 and CDR2 sequences are SEHNR and FQNEAQ (reference sequence). Here the CDR3 DNA reads TGTGCCAGCAGCTTTGGACAGGGGAGCTCCTACGAGCAGTACTTC. Residues: CASSFGQGSSYEQYF. Variable domain in full (rest from reference TRBV7-9 and TRBJ2-7): DTGVSQNPRHKITKRGQNVTFRCDPISEHNRLYWYRQTLGQGPEFLTYFQNEAQLEKSRLLSDRFSAERPKGSFSTLEIQRTEQGDSAMYLCASSFGQGSSYEQYFGPGTRLTVT.

This clone was recorded once. The chain is built from TRBV6-5 and TRBJ1-5, with D unclear. Trimming cost V 7 bases and J 4 bases, with 11 bases left between them. Germline V gene sequence: CDR1 MNHEY, CDR2 SVGAGI. This CDR3 has 13 amino acids. The CDR3 nucleotides read TGTGCCAGCATCTACCAGCCGAATCAGCCCCAGCATTTT. It yields the protein CASIYQPNQPQHF.

The rearrangement joins TRBV25-1 to TRBJ2-7; no firm D call. Germline lookup yields CDR1 MGHDK and CDR2 SYGVNS. This CDR3 contains 16 residues. The V end lost 3 bases, the J end lost 3 bases, and 18 bases lay between the germline ends. This CDR3 is CASSDFGTPKGYEQYF. For the CDR3, the DNA is TGTGCCAGCAGTGATTTCGGCACCCCAAAAGGCTACGAGCAGTACTTC.

The genes are TRBV9 and TRBJ1-2, with D uncertain. CDR3 length: 13 residues. Germline values: CDR1 SGDLS, CDR2 YYNGEE. The V end was cut by 0 bases, the J end by 2 bases, with 5 bases between. The CDR3 spells CASSVDTNYGYTF. CDR3 in DNA: TGTGCCAGCAGCGTAGACACGAACTATGGCTACACCTTC.

This clone appeared a few times. The rearrangement links TRBV2 to TRBJ1-1, with 8 positions matching TRBD1. Germline-derived CDR1 and CDR2 are SNHLY and FYNNEI. V was pared by 8 bases and J by 11 bases, with 7 bases of the junction left unmatched. CDR3 length: 11 amino acids. CDR3 sequence (DNA): TGTGCCAGCGGACAGGGACTTGGCGCTTTCTTT. Amino acid sequence: CASGQGLGAFF. The variable domain in full, completed from reference TRBV2 and TRBJ1-1, reads EPEVTQTPSHQVTQMGQEVILRCVPISNHLYFYWYRQILGQKVEFLVSFYNNEISEKSEIFDDQFSVERPDGSNFTLKIRSTKLEDSAMYFCASGQGLGAFFGQGTRLTVV.

The table lists this clone with a count of one. The V gene is TRBV18, the J gene TRBJ1-1; D perhaps matches TRBD1 (6 bases). The CDR3 is 15 amino acids. Germline CDR1 and CDR2: KGHSH and LQKENI. V gave up 3 bases and J gave up 1 base, with 12 bases separating them. CDR3 nucleotide sequence: TGTGCCAGCTCACCGGGGCGGGACAAGAACACTGAAGCTTTCTTT. Its translation is CASSPGRDKNTEAFF.

The J gene is TRBJ2-7, the V gene TRBV9; 9 bases agree with TRBD1. Germline CDR1 reads SGDLS; CDR2 reads YYNGEE. There are 15 residues in the CDR3. V dropped 4 bases and J dropped 5; count of bases not matched to a gene: 10. The CDR3 sequence is CASSPLPDRGNEQYF. In nucleotides, the CDR3 is TGTGCCAGCAGCCCTCTTCCGGACAGGGGAAACGAGCAGTACTTC.